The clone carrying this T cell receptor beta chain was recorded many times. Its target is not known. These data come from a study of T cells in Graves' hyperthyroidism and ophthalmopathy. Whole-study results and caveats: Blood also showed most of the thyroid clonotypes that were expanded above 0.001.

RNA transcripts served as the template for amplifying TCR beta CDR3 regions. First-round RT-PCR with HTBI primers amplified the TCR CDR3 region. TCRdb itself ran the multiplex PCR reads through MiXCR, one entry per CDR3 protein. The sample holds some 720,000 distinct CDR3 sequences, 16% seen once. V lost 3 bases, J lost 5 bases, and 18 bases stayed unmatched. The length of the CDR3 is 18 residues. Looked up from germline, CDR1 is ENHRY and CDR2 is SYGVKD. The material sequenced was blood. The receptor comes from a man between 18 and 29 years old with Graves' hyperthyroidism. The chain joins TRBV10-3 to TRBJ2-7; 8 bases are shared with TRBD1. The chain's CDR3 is CAISEQDRGARPLDEQYF. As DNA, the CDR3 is TGTGCCATCAGTGAACAAGACAGGGGCGCTCGCCCCCTCGACGAGCAGTACTTC.